This T cell receptor (beta chain) derives from a study of cytomegalovirus exposure and HLA in healthy donors. Study conclusions and caveats: CMV serostatus alone was available as immune exposure information. Rarity marked most TCR sequences, yet some public TCRs occurred in many donors. Common viral pathogens were later found to be apparently linked to several of the most significant clusters.

PCR employed 60 Vbeta and 13 Jbeta primers. Clones were read by immunoSEQ multiplex PCR, and TCRdb kept only the in-frame ones, dropping some. The profile shows about 140,000 clones, more than 70% of them singletons. The table lists this clone with a count of one. Its antigen is unknown. The TCR comes from a man aged 50-59 years in good health and CMV-seropositive. The source material was PBMCs.

In nucleotides, the CDR3 is TGTGCCAGCAGTTACCCTGGACTGTTCCAAGCTTTCTTT. As protein: CASSYPGLFQAFF. The chain carries TRBV6-6 and TRBJ1-1; D ambiguous. This CDR3 has 13 residues. CDR1 and CDR2 (germline): MNHNY, SVGAGI (reference sequence). V was clipped by 2 bases and J by 9 bases, with 13 bases between them.